A single sample gave rise to the 14 T cell receptor beta chains below, sequenced in a study of cytomegalovirus exposure and HLA in healthy donors. Researchers ran the PCR with 60 Vbeta and 13 Jbeta primers. Sequencing used immunoSEQ multiplex PCR; TCRdb keeps in-frame clones, though not all of them. The table has 100,000 to 150,000 clones, around 78% seen once; the top ten hold approximately 1.7%. The sample taken for sequencing was PBMCs. These receptors came from a woman aged 40 to 50 in good health and CMV-seronegative.

The J gene is TRBJ2-3, the V gene TRBV7-8; 11 positions agree with TRBD2. Germline assignment: CDR1 SGHVS and CDR2 FQNEAQ. The CDR3 loop spans 15 amino acids. V gave up 7 bases and J gave up 0 bases; unmatched junction bases: 3. The CDR3 loop reads CASTGTSGSTDTQYF. CDR3 bases: TGTGCCAGCACCGGGACTAGCGGTAGCACAGATACGCAGTATTTT.

V is TRBV2 and J is TRBJ2-2, with D uncertain. The V end lost 3 bases, the J end lost 9 bases, and 8 bases lay between the germline ends. CDR1 and CDR2 from the germline V gene are SNHLY and FYNNEI. There are 12 residues in the CDR3. The CDR3 DNA is TGTGCCAGCAGTGATCTAGGCCGGGAGCTGTTTTTT. The encoded protein is CASSDLGRELFF.

The chain is built from TRBV7-9 and TRBJ1-2; 7 positions match TRBD1. The CDR3 has 11 residues. The V gene end was trimmed by 10 bases and the J gene end by 8 bases; junction bases not matched to a gene: 7. CDR1 is SEHNR, CDR2 FQNEAQ, per germline (reference sequence). The CDR3: CATGTVSGYTF. In DNA, the CDR3 is TGTGCCACCGGGACAGTTTCGGGCTACACCTTC.

The genes are TRBV5-1 and TRBJ1-3, with 8 positions matching TRBD1. The CDR3 has 15 amino acids. V shed 7 bases, J shed 6 bases, and the junction held 12 bases outside the gene matches. Germline CDR1 SGHRS, CDR2 YFSETQ. CDR3 bases: TGCGCCAGCGGCCCCGACAGGGGAGGCCAAAACACCATATATTTT. Translating it yields CASGPDRGGQNTIYF.

V and J are TRBV25-1 and TRBJ1-1; 9 nucleotides agree with TRBD1. Germline V gene data show CDR1 as MGHDK and CDR2 as SYGVNS. The CDR3 runs 14 residues. With 5 bases clipped from V and 4 bases from J, the junction kept 5 bases outside the gene matches. The CDR3 spells CASSPTGGITEAFF. CDR3 nucleotides: TGTGCCAGCAGTCCCACAGGGGGCATCACTGAAGCTTTCTTT.

The J gene is TRBJ2-7, the V gene TRBV4-1, with 9 bases lining up with TRBD2. Germline CDR1 MGHRA, CDR2 YSYEKL. Unmatched junction bases numbered 9, after V lost 3 bases and J lost 0 bases. The CDR3 sequence is 17 residues long. The CDR3 DNA is TGCGCCAGCAGCCAGGCTGGCGGGGGGGGATCCTCCTACGAGCAGTACTTC. It yields the protein CASSQAGGGGSSYEQYF.

This clone was counted between two and nine times. The chain joins TRBV27 to TRBJ2-2, with 8 bases identical to TRBD2. V shed 4 bases and J 9 bases; nucleotides not matched to a gene: 13. Germline CDR1 and CDR2: MNHEY and SMNVEV (reference sequence). The CDR3 extends over 16 amino acids. The CDR3 protein is CASSSADLAGRRELFF. CDR3 DNA: TGTGCCAGCAGTTCGGCCGACTTAGCGGGACGGAGGGAGCTGTTTTTT.

The gene calls are TRBV30 and TRBJ2-7; tentative D call: TRBD1 (6 bases). V was clipped by 3 bases and J by 0 bases, with 12 bases between them. The CDR3 contains 14 residues. CDR1 is GTSNPN and CDR2 is SVGIG in the germline V gene (reference sequence). CDR3 nucleotide sequence: TGTGCCTGGAGGGCCGGACAGCTCTCCTACGAGCAGTACTTC. Encoded protein: CAWRAGQLSYEQYF.

V is TRBV30 and J is TRBJ1-4; perhaps TRBD1 as D (5 bases). The CDR3 spans 14 residues. Germline CDR1 is GTSNPN and CDR2 is SVGIG (reference sequence). The germline V and J ends were trimmed by 0 bases and 8 bases, with 13 bases remaining between them. CDR3 region: CAWSVGQGGEKLFF. The CDR3 DNA follows: TGTGCCTGGAGTGTTGGGCAGGGAGGGGAAAAACTGTTTTTT.

As regards this clone: A read error may produce the germline difference seen at one junction end. The chain uses TRBV6-1 and TRBJ2-7; TRBD1 is a possible D gene (6 bases). Germline CDR1 MNHNS, CDR2 SASEGT. The CDR3 runs 12 residues. The CDR3 region has the DNA TGTGCCAGCAGTGAATTACAGGGTCCCTCCCGATTC. Translated: CASSELQGPSRF.

This clone was seen only a few times. This rearrangement joins TRBV19 to TRBJ2-3, with D maybe TRBD2 (5 bases). V lost 6 bases and J 4 bases, leaving 14 bases between the germline ends. Per the germline V gene, CDR1 is LNHDA and CDR2 is SQIVND (reference sequence). This CDR3 contains 14 residues. The CDR3 sequence: CASSPAWRPDTQYF. CDR3 coding DNA: TGTGCCAGTAGCCCCGCGTGGAGGCCAGATACGCAGTATTTT. The full variable domain, completed using reference TRBV19 and TRBJ2-3, is DGGITQSPKYLFRKEGQNVTLSCEQNLNHDAMYWYRQDPGQGLRLIYYSQIVNDFQKGDIAEGYSVSREKKESFPLTVTSAQKNPTAFYLCASSPAWRPDTQYFGPGTRLTVL.

The CDR3: CASSYRGTMNTEAFF. CDR3 bases: TGTGCCAGCAGCTACAGGGGGACTATGAACACTGAAGCTTTCTTT. The gene calls are TRBV7-2 and TRBJ1-1; 8 nucleotides align to TRBD1. The CDR3 runs 15 residues. Unmatched junction bases numbered 4, after V lost 4 bases and J lost 0 bases. In germline, CDR1 is SGHTA, CDR2 FQGNSA. Combining the CDR3 with reference TRBV7-2 and TRBJ1-1 gives the whole variable domain GAGVSQSPSNKVTEKGKDVELRCDPISGHTALYWYRQSLGQGLEFLIYFQGNSAPDKSGLPSDRFSAERTGGSVSTLTIQRTQQEDSAVYLCASSYRGTMNTEAFFGQGTRLTVV.

The chain uses TRBV19 and TRBJ2-1; possible D gene TRBD1, 5 bases. V was shortened by 10 bases and J by 9 bases, with 13 bases between the two germline ends. Per the germline V gene, CDR1 is LNHDA and CDR2 is SQIVND (reference sequence). CDR3 length equals 11 residues. The CDR3 protein is CATTRTGEQFF. Here the CDR3 DNA reads TGTGCCACCACCCGTACAGGTGAGCAGTTCTTC.

The chain uses TRBV29-1 and TRBJ1-1, with D perhaps matching TRBD1 (6 bases). This CDR3 is built from 15 residues. V lost 4 bases, J lost 0 bases, and 15 bases lay in between. Germline assignment: CDR1 SQVTM and CDR2 ANQGSEA. The CDR3 DNA reads TGCAGCGTTGTCCGTAGACAGGCCATGAACACTGAAGCTTTCTTT. Its protein product is CSVVRRQAMNTEAFF.